Given below is one TCR beta chain in context. The antigen remains unidentified. This sample was included in a study of cytomegalovirus exposure and HLA in healthy donors. This CDR3 is 16 amino acids long. Germline CDR1 SNHLY, CDR2 FYNNEI. V lost 5 bases, J lost 5 bases, and 9 bases stayed unmatched. It was with 60 Vbeta and 13 Jbeta primers that the PCR ran. Method: immunoSEQ multiplex PCR; TCRdb's copy keeps in-frame clones and lacks some. The top ten clones hold 2.5% to 3.5% of a sample with 130,000 to 150,000 clones, 78% of them seen once. Regarding the study as a whole: Later work found that TCR association rates differed between HLA loci; DRB1 had the most and HLA-C the fewest.

The specimen sequenced was PBMCs. The chain couples TRBV2 to TRBJ2-5, with 12 bases matching TRBD1. This TCR was sampled from a male donor in good health and CMV-seronegative. In DNA, the CDR3 is TGTGCCAGCAGTCCCACCGGGACAGGGGGCGGCGAGACCCAGTACTTC. Its protein is CASSPTGTGGGETQYF.